This T cell receptor (beta chain) was retrieved from a study of Graves' ophthalmopathy and Graves' hyperthyroidism (dated by TCRdb to the late 2010s). About the full investigation: A patient counted as having stable hyperthyroidism if there was no progression to ophthalmopathy within 18 months of follow-up. T-cell repertoires of thyroid tissue and blood were compared in several hyperthyroidism patients. To explore V-J signatures that separate ophthalmopathy from hyperthyroidism, a discovery set of 95 to 100 patients was enrolled, consisting of 40 to 45 with ophthalmopathy and roughly 59 with stable hyperthyroidism. To tell Graves' ophthalmopathy apart from Graves' hyperthyroidism, and to predict which patients would progress to ophthalmopathy, the study relied on TCR beta repertoire signatures. In total, some 130 blood samples were TCR-sequenced: roughly 45 ophthalmopathy, roughly 77 hyperthyroidism and approximately 17 hyperthyroidism-to-ophthalmopathy patients. After sampling, hyperthyroidism patients received methimazole starting at 30 mg daily, and ophthalmopathy patients received high-dose intravenous methylprednisolone. An independent validation cohort comprised 18 hyperthyroidism patients and about 16 patients who later progressed from hyperthyroidism to ophthalmopathy.

Patients with hyperthyroidism were aged 18 to 65 years, had been newly diagnosed, and had a disease duration of less than 2 months. Patients were excluded if they had other autoimmune diseases, uncontrolled infections, pregnancy or lactation. Clinical symptoms, serum thyroxine, TRAb, thyroid ultrasound and orbital computed tomography formed the basis of the diagnosis. Total RNA was extracted with Trizol reagent and quality-checked on an Agilent 2100 Bioanalyzer. What the work shows at the level of the full study, not this receptor alone: Sample size was not statistically predetermined, and group allocation was not concealed from the investigators. Among expanded thyroid clonotypes with frequency above 0.001, most also showed up in blood, which suggests that blood repertoires may reflect the thyroid immune response. In cross-validation, the 13-signature model distinguished ophthalmopathy from stable hyperthyroidism with approximately 90% sensitivity and about 81% specificity, while in the test set the corresponding values were about 80% and 75%. In validation, the model predicted ophthalmopathy progression with about 64% sensitivity and 72.22% specificity; some twelve predicted patients were CT-confirmed with GO in a median of approximately six months.

This clonotype was observed a handful of times. It lacks a known antigen. This may come from a read error, since a much larger clone is one base off. CDR1 is given as SGHTA and CDR2 as FQGNSA, both from the germline V gene. CDR3 length: 15 amino acids, cysteine to phenylalanine. The retained sequence is limited to the CDR3, 45 bases, with the frame set at the first base. For repertoire sequencing, the TCR beta CDR3 regions were amplified from RNA transcripts. HTBI primers and the Qiagen OneStep RT-PCR kit were used in a first-round RT-PCR, which was followed by a second-round multiplex PCR, size selection and purification. The libraries underwent paired-end sequencing with 100 bp reads on an Illumina HiSeq2000. The study's processing was this. SOAPnuke was used to process the reads, throwing out any read that had adapters, had uncalled bases, had a mean Phred below 15, or lacked an exact constant-primer or identifier match. High-quality paired reads were merged with COPE v1.2.5. Clonotypes were defined as unique nucleotide sequences and were aligned to IMGT TRB V, D and J references using MiTCR v1.1. The analysis was limited to V-J combinations with a frequency above 0.0001, which together covered 99.2% of repertoires. For each V-J combination, a TCR clonal expansion and chaos score was defined as F50 clonal expansion divided by the chaos observed in the TCRdist matrix. Welch's t-statistics and random forest were used to reduce features to about 14 V-J combinations, which were fed into a naive Bayes classifier. The Morisita-Horn index was used to measure how similar the thyroid and blood repertoires were. The raw public data were reprocessed by TCRdb itself: fastp quality trimming at Q25, MiXCR clonotype calling, in-frame beta chains only. Each entry is one CDR3 protein sequence, shown with its most common DNA and genes. What appears here as the V and J calls and clone size reflects TCRdb's work, not the paper's. Within this sample are 1 million to 1.3 million distinct CDR3 sequences, with about two fifths of them counted one time only. The ten largest account for 11% of the sample.

The source is an adult man with Graves' hyperthyroidism. Sequencing was done on a sample of peripheral blood or thyroid tissue (not recorded which). The sequence is built from TRBV7-2 and TRBJ1-4, with the D segment identity uncertain. The DNA sequence follows: TGTGCCAGCAGAAAGACCGGCGCAACTAATAAAAAACTGTTTTTT. The resulting protein is CASRKTGATNKKLFF.